The 20 T cell receptor beta chains reported below all come from one sample, sequenced in a study of cytomegalovirus exposure and HLA in healthy donors. The primer mix had 60 Vbeta and 13 Jbeta primers. Sequencing was performed with immunoSEQ multiplex PCR; in TCRdb, only in-frame clones are kept and a portion is missing. The profile shows about 140,000 clones, 70% to 85% of them singletons. Sequencing was done on a sample of PBMCs. The receptors shown here come from a man aged 35-49 years in good health and CMV-seropositive.

The V gene is TRBV5-1, the J gene TRBJ2-5; 10 bases line up with TRBD1. CDR1 and CDR2 (germline): SGHRS, YFSETQ. The CDR3 has 14 amino acids. The V segment lost 4 bases and the J segment 2 bases; nucleotides outside the gene matches: 2. CDR3 sequence reads: CASSLDRGQETQYF. The CDR3 DNA reads as TGCGCCAGCAGCCTGGACAGGGGGCAAGAGACCCAGTACTTC.

This chain joins TRBV7-6 and TRBJ1-4; perhaps TRBD1 as D (6 bases). The germline V gene encodes CDR1 SGHVS and CDR2 FNYEAQ. The V end was cut by 0 bases, the J end by 8 bases, with 13 bases between. CDR3 size: 15 residues. This CDR3 is CASSLAGGGREKLFF. In DNA, the CDR3 is TGTGCCAGCAGCTTAGCGGGCGGGGGCAGAGAAAAACTGTTTTTT.

The CDR3 here is CATRQALSTDTQYF. CDR3 nucleotide sequence: TGTGCCACCCGACAGGCCCTTAGCACAGATACGCAGTATTTT. The chain is built from TRBV7-9 and TRBJ2-3; D perhaps matches TRBD1 (6 bases). Germline CDR1 reads SEHNR; CDR2 reads FQNEAQ (reference sequence). This CDR3 is 14 amino acids long. V was cut by 10 bases and J by 0 bases, with 14 bases left in between.

The J gene is TRBJ1-1, the V gene TRBV7-9, with TRBD1 as a possible D gene (5 bases). This CDR3 is built from 13 residues. The germline V gene has CDR1 SEHNR and CDR2 FQNEAQ (reference sequence). The V end was cut by 1 base, the J end by 6 bases, with 9 bases between. Here the CDR3 DNA reads TGTGCCAGCAGCTTAGGAGACAGCCCTGAAGCTTTCTTT. This codes for CASSLGDSPEAFF. Combining the CDR3 with reference TRBV7-9 and TRBJ1-1 gives the whole variable domain DTGVSQNPRHKITKRGQNVTFRCDPISEHNRLYWYRQTLGQGPEFLTYFQNEAQLEKSRLLSDRFSAERPKGSFSTLEIQRTEQGDSAMYLCASSLGDSPEAFFGQGTRLTVV.

V usage is TRBV7-9 and J usage is TRBJ1-1; no reliable D call. Germline V lookup: CDR1 SEHNR, CDR2 FQNEAQ (reference sequence). The CDR3 is 14 residues long. V was clipped by 3 bases and J by 1 base, with 9 bases between them. In DNA, the CDR3 is TGTGCCAGCAGCTTTTCTGGCGGGAACACTGAAGCTTTCTTT. It codes for CASSFSGGNTEAFF. Complete variable domain (other parts from reference TRBV7-9 and TRBJ1-1): DTGVSQNPRHKITKRGQNVTFRCDPISEHNRLYWYRQTLGQGPEFLTYFQNEAQLEKSRLLSDRFSAERPKGSFSTLEIQRTEQGDSAMYLCASSFSGGNTEAFFGQGTRLTVV.

This clone was seen only once. The chain combines TRBV27 with TRBJ1-1; D ambiguous. Trimming removed 4 bases at V and 4 bases at J, with 13 bases between. Germline CDR1 MNHEY, CDR2 SMNVEV (reference sequence). The CDR3 runs 14 residues. This CDR3 is CASSSGVSATEAFF. CDR3 nucleotides: TGTGCCAGCAGTTCGGGTGTCTCGGCCACTGAAGCTTTCTTT.

The chain carries TRBV5-5 and TRBJ2-3, with TRBD2 matching over 8 bases. Germline assignment: CDR1 SGHKS and CDR2 YYEKEE (reference sequence). The CDR3 has 16 residues. The trim removed 1 base at V and 4 bases at J, leaving 8 bases unmatched. The CDR3, as DNA: TGTGCCAGCAGCTTGTGGGCCGGGGGGGGAGCAGATACGCAGTATTTT. Translation: CASSLWAGGGADTQYF.

The J gene is TRBJ1-1, the V gene TRBV2; D possibly corresponds to TRBD1 (5 bases). The CDR3 loop spans 15 amino acids. Germline V gene lookup returns CDR1 SNHLY and CDR2 FYNNEI. Trimming cost V 4 bases and J 2 bases, with 14 bases left between them. For the CDR3, the DNA is TGTGCCAGCAGTGGGCCCACGGGGGTTAACACTGAAGCTTTCTTT. Its translation is CASSGPTGVNTEAFF.

This sequence joins TRBV27 and TRBJ1-5; TRBD1 might be the D (5 bases). Trimming stripped 4 bases from V and 9 bases from J, with 19 bases between. CDR1 and CDR2 (germline): MNHEY, SMNVEV (reference sequence). The CDR3 is made up of 15 amino acids. Written as DNA, the CDR3 is TGTGCCAGCAGTTGGTCTGCGGCGGGGGGTTGGCCCCAGCATTTT. Its translation: CASSWSAAGGWPQHF.

The V and J genes are TRBV5-4 and TRBJ2-7; TRBD1 might be the D (6 bases). CDR3 length: 14 amino acids. V lost 6 bases to trimming and J lost 6 bases, with 19 bases between them. Germline V gene data show CDR1 as SGHNT and CDR2 as YYREEE (reference sequence). CDR3 loop: CASKLDSTVREQYF. The CDR3 DNA follows: TGTGCCAGCAAACTGGACAGCACAGTCCGCGAGCAGTACTTC. Based on the CDR3 plus reference TRBV5-4 and TRBJ2-7, the full variable domain is ETGVTQSPTHLIKTRGQQVTLRCSSQSGHNTVSWYQQALGQGPQFIFQYYREEENGRGNFPPRFSGLQFPNYSSELNVNALELDDSALYLCASKLDSTVREQYFGPGTRLTVT.

The chain uses TRBV5-1 and TRBJ1-1; the match to TRBD1 covers 8 bases. The V and J ends lost 0 bases and 1 base, in that order; junction bases with no gene match: 8. This CDR3 contains 17 residues. Germline CDR1 reads SGHRS; CDR2 reads YFSETQ. DNA of the CDR3: TGCGCCAGCAGCTTGGGGGGGACAGGAATAGGGAACACTGAAGCTTTCTTT. The encoded protein is CASSLGGTGIGNTEAFF.

As concerns this clone: Other DNA sequences in the sample encode the same CDR3. The chain joins TRBV7-6 to TRBJ2-5, with 7 bases fitting TRBD2. The germline V gene encodes CDR1 SGHVS and CDR2 FNYEAQ. This CDR3 has 14 amino acids. V lost 0 bases to trimming and J lost 5 bases; unmatched junction nucleotides: 3. This chain's CDR3 is CASSLAGGRETQYF. CDR3 nucleotide sequence: TGTGCCAGCAGCTTAGCGGGAGGGCGGGAGACCCAGTACTTC.

This sequence joins TRBV5-1 and TRBJ2-1, with 7 bases that match TRBD2. The germline V gene has CDR1 SGHRS and CDR2 YFSETQ. This CDR3 region has 17 residues. V was pared by 3 bases and J by 6 bases, with 15 bases of the junction left unmatched. The CDR3 DNA sequence: TGCGCCAGCAGCTCCCTAGAGGGGAGGGTTCGTTCCAATGAGCAGTTCTTC. Protein sequence: CASSSLEGRVRSNEQFF.

The chain is built from TRBV30 and TRBJ2-5, with a tentative D call TRBD1 (6 bases). There are 16 residues in the CDR3. The ends were cut back, 0 bases at V and 4 bases at J, with 18 bases in the middle. Germline values: CDR1 GTSNPN, CDR2 SVGIG (reference sequence). CDR3 protein: CAWSVNRVSFRETQYF. The CDR3 bases are TGTGCCTGGAGTGTAAACAGGGTCTCTTTCCGAGAGACCCAGTACTTC.

The genes are TRBV25-1 and TRBJ2-7, with D unresolved. The CDR3 runs 11 residues. Germline CDR1 is MGHDK and CDR2 is SYGVNS. V was pared by 3 bases and J by 6 bases, with 6 bases between. CDR3 nucleotides: TGTGCCAGCAGTGATTGGAGCGAGCAGTACTTC. Translating it yields CASSDWSEQYF.

This rearrangement joins TRBV15 to TRBJ1-2, with D uncertain. V shed 0 bases and J shed 4 bases, with 12 bases lying between them. Germline loops: CDR1 LNHNV, CDR2 YYDKDF (reference sequence). The CDR3 sequence is 15 residues long. The CDR3 is CATSRDGNNRYGYTF. The CDR3 bases are TGTGCCACCAGCAGAGACGGGAATAACCGCTATGGCTACACCTTC.

The chain couples TRBV27 to TRBJ1-3; TRBD1 might be the D (5 bases). CDR3 length equals 14 residues. Trimming shortened V by 6 bases and J by 2 bases, and 11 bases separated the two germline ends. The germline gives CDR1 MNHEY, CDR2 SMNVEV (reference sequence). In nucleotides, the CDR3 is TGTGCCAGCAGGACGAAGGGGACTGGAAACACCATATATTTT. It codes for CASRTKGTGNTIYF.

This clone was seen once. The chain couples TRBV5-6 to TRBJ1-2; tentative D call: TRBD1 (5 bases). V lost 2 bases and J 8 bases, leaving 19 bases between the germline ends. Germline CDR1 and CDR2: SGHDT and YYEEEE. This CDR3 region has 15 residues. CDR3 in DNA: TGTGCCAGCAGCTTTGTAGGGGCGAAAATTGTAGGCTACACCTTC. It specifies CASSFVGAKIVGYTF.

This chain connects TRBV6-1 to TRBJ1-2; the match to TRBD1 covers 10 bases. Germline CDR1 reads MNHNS; CDR2 reads SASEGT. The CDR3 spans 15 residues. V shed 5 bases, J shed 0 bases, and the junction held 3 bases outside the gene matches. This CDR3 is CASSPGTGANYGYTF. The CDR3 DNA reads TGTGCCAGCAGTCCTGGGACAGGGGCTAACTATGGCTACACCTTC.

This clone turned up a few times. The rearrangement uses TRBV6-5 and TRBJ1-5, with 8 positions matching TRBD1. The ends lost 4 bases at V and 11 bases at J; junction bases unmatched: 10. The CDR3 has 14 residues. Germline assignment: CDR1 MNHEY and CDR2 SVGAGI. Here the CDR3 DNA reads TGTGCCAGCAGTTCCAGCACGGGACAGGTTTCCCAGCATTTT. Amino acids: CASSSSTGQVSQHF.